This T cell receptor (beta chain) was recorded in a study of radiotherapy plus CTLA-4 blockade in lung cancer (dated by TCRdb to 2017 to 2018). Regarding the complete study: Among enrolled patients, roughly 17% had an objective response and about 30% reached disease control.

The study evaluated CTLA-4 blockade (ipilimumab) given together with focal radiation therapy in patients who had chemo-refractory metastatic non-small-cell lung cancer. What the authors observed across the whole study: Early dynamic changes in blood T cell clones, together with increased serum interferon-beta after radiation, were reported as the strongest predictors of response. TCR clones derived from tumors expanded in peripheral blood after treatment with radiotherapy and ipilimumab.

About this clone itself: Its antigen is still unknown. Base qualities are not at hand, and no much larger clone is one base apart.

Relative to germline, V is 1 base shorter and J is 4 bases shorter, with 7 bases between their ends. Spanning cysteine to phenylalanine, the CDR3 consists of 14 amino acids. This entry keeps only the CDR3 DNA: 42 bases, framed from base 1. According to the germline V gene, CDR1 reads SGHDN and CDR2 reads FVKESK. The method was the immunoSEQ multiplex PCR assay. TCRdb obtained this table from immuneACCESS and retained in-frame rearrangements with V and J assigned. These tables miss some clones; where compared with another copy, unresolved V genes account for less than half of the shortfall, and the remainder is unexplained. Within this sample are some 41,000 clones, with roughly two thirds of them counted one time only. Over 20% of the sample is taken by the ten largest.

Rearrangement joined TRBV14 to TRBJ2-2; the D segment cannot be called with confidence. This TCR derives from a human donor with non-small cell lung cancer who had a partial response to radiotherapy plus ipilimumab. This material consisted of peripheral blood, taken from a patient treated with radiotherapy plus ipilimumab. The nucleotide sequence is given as TGTGCCAGCAGCCAAGTGATGAGCACCGGGGAGCTGTTTTTT. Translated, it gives CASSQVMSTGELFF.